This record covers a single T cell receptor beta chain. The antigen is undetermined. TCRdb keeps only in-frame clones here, not all; method: immunoSEQ multiplex PCR. The sample yields some 270,000 clones, roughly 85% seen once. This sample stems from a study of cytomegalovirus exposure and HLA in healthy donors. Trimming left V 0 bases short and J 7 bases short, with 12 bases between. From germline, CDR1 is GTSNPN and CDR2 SVGIG (reference sequence). This CDR3 contains 13 residues. General observations from the study: Cytomegalovirus-associated TCR beta chains were listed, numbering approximately 150. The classifier reportedly diagnosed cytomegalovirus status with high sensitivity and specificity. Generally TCR sequences proved uncommon, though certain public TCRs appeared in numerous donors.

This chain links TRBV30 with TRBJ1-2; a possible D gene is TRBD1 (5 bases). Sequencing was performed on PBMCs. The TCR sequence derives from a woman under 30 in good health and CMV-seronegative. CDR3 amino acids: CAWSVHQGVGYTF. The CDR3 DNA sequence: TGTGCCTGGAGTGTACATCAAGGGGTTGGCTACACCTTC.